This T cell receptor beta chain was observed in a study of blood T cell repertoires in COVID-19. Germline V lookup: CDR1 LNHNV, CDR2 YYDKDF (reference sequence). The CDR3 runs 12 residues. Deletions cut 1 base from V and 13 bases from J, with 13 bases between. Here immunoSEQ multiplex PCR was the method, and the copy in TCRdb shows in-frame clones only, minus some. The table includes about 110,000 clones, 80% detected once. The receptor's source is a man in his 70s with acute or convalescent COVID-19. Sequencing was carried out using peripheral blood. The chain carries TRBV15 and TRBJ1-2; possible D gene TRBD1, 5 bases. CDR3 sequence (DNA): TGTGCCACCAGCAGAGGCCCAGGGTCTGGCACCTTC. Its translation is CATSRGPGSGTF.